This record covers a single T cell receptor (beta chain). The data derive from a study of blood T cell repertoires in COVID-19. Whole-study context: Samples representing acute and convalescent COVID-19 were sourced from the United States, Italy and Spain. PBMCs, B-cell-depleted T cells, or T cells were the source of the cDNA or gDNA that made up the material.

Germline V lookup: CDR1 SEHNR, CDR2 FQNEAQ (reference sequence). The CDR3 runs to 15 residues. Trimming pared 2 bases from V and 5 bases from J, leaving 15 bases between. In the original processing: Estimation of nucleated cell counts was performed using reference gene primer amplification. Profiling relied on immunoSEQ multiplex PCR, and the TCRdb table lists in-frame clones only, not all of them. Clonal size and the V and J genes are those of that table, whereas D and trimming came from the DNA. The top ten clones hold around 6.6% of a sample with about 94,000 clones, more than 65% of them seen once.

Sequencing was carried out using peripheral blood. The chain has TRBV7-9 and TRBJ2-5; D may be TRBD1 (5 bases). The sequence came from a man aged 60-69 years with acute or convalescent COVID-19. CDR3 region: CASSLKGSSGETQYF. The CDR3 DNA is TGTGCCAGCAGCTTAAAGGGATCCTCAGGGGAGACCCAGTACTTC. Variable domain in full (rest from reference TRBV7-9 and TRBJ2-5): DTGVSQNPRHKITKRGQNVTFRCDPISEHNRLYWYRQTLGQGPEFLTYFQNEAQLEKSRLLSDRFSAERPKGSFSTLEIQRTEQGDSAMYLCASSLKGSSGETQYFGPGTRLLVL.